This T cell receptor (beta chain) was captured in a study of blood T cells in healthy people across ages. The study's findings and limits: Age advanced and TCR beta diversity per million T cells fell, roughly linearly.

The germline gives CDR1 KGHSH, CDR2 LQKENI. Trimming left V 1 base short and J 2 bases short, with 8 bases between. This CDR3 spans 14 amino acids. A second PCR of about 7 to 12 cycles used a sample-barcoded 5' primer and a J-beta primer mix. Every sample gave at least 2.5 million paired-end reads containing CDR3. TCRdb ran MiXCR on the 5' RACE reads and lists one entry per CDR3 protein. The table shows about 2 million distinct CDR3 sequences, with about 50% occurring only once. Drawing of peripheral blood yielded 7.5 to 10 milliliters from each donor. This clonotype was observed a few times. The antigen is unknown.

The rearrangement joins TRBV18 to TRBJ2-5; no clear D. The sample comprised blood. The sequence came from a middle-aged woman in good health. The DNA of the CDR3 is TGTGCCAGCTCACCACTCGCAAAACAAGAGACCCAGTACTTC. It yields the protein CASSPLAKQETQYF.